This T cell receptor beta chain was found in a study of blood T cell repertoires in COVID-19. The wider study: The origin of the acute and convalescent COVID-19 samples was the United States, Italy and Spain. Nucleic acid was either cDNA or gDNA, and it came from T cells, B-cell-depleted T cells, or PBMCs.

Trimming took 4 bases from V and 0 from J, leaving 13 bases between them. Per the germline V gene, CDR1 is PRHDT and CDR2 is FYEKMQ (reference sequence). This CDR3 contains 15 residues. Study processing details: Amplification of reference gene primers provided the estimated nucleated cell counts. Clones were read by immunoSEQ multiplex PCR, and TCRdb kept only the in-frame ones, dropping some. The V and J calls and the clone size are those of that table, but D and trimming were determined from the DNA. The sample records tens of thousands of clones, about 88% being singletons. The chain couples TRBV13 to TRBJ2-7, with D perhaps matching TRBD1 (6 bases). This receptor was identified in a man in his forties or fifties with acute or convalescent COVID-19. The sample taken for sequencing was peripheral blood. The CDR3 sequence: CASSSTTGGSYEQYF. The CDR3 DNA is TGTGCCAGCAGCTCCACGACAGGAGGCTCCTACGAGCAGTACTTC. Based on the CDR3 plus reference TRBV13 and TRBJ2-7, the full variable domain is AAGVIQSPRHLIKEKRETATLKCYPIPRHDTVYWYQQGPGQDPQFLISFYEKMQSDKGSIPDRFSAQQFSDYHSELNMSSLELGDSALYFCASSSTTGGSYEQYFGPGTRLTVT.